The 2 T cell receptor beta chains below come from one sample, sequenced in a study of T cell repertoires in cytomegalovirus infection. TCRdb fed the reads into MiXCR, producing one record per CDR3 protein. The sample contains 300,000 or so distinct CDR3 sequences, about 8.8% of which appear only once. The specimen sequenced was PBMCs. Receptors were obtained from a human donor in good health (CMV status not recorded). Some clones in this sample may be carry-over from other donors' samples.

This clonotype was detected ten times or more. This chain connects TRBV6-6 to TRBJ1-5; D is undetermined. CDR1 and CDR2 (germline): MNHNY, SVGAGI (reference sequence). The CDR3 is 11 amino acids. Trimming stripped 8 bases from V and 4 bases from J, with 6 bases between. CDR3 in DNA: TGTGCCAGCGGATATAATCAGCCCCAGCATTTT. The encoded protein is CASGYNQPQHF.

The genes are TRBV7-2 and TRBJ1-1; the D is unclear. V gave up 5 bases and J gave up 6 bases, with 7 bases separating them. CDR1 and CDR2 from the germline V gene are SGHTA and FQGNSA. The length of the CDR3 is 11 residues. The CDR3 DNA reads TGTGCCAGCAGCCTCATCGCTGAAGCTTTCTTT. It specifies CASSLIAEAFF.